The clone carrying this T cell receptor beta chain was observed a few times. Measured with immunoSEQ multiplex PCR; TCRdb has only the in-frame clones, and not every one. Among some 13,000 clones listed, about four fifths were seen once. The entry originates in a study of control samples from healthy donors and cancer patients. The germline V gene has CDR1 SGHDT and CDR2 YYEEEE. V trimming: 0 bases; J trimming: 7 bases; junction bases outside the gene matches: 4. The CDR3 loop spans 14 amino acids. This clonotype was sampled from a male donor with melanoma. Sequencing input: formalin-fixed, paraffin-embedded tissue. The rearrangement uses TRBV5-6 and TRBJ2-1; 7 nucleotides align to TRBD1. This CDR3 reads CASSLAQGVNEQFF. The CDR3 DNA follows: TGTGCCAGCAGCTTGGCTCAGGGGGTTAATGAGCAGTTCTTC. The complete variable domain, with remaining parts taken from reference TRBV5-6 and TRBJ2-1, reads DAGVTQSPTHLIKTRGQQVTLRCSPKSGHDTVSWYQQALGQGPQFIFQYYEEEERQRGNFPDRFSGHQFPNYSSELNVNALLLGDSALYLCASSLAQGVNEQFFGPGTRLTVL.